What follows is one TCR beta chain and its context. As processed by the authors: Amplification from reference gene primers served as the basis for estimated nucleated cell counts. The protocol was immunoSEQ multiplex PCR, while the TCRdb copy is restricted to in-frame clones and leaves out a portion. The V and J calls and clone size are taken from that table; D and trimming were inferred from the DNA. The sample has 20,000 to 25,000 clones, roughly 84% seen once. The sample comes from a study of blood T cell repertoires in COVID-19. Study in general: Sources were T cells, B-cell-depleted T cells, or PBMCs; the material itself was cDNA or gDNA.

The CDR3 is made up of 14 amino acids. V was pared by 3 bases and J by 6 bases, with 13 bases between. Germline lookup yields CDR1 KGHSH and CDR2 LQKENI. The TCR originated in a man between 65 and 85 years old with acute or convalescent COVID-19. The V call is TRBV18, the J call TRBJ2-3; a weak D match, TRBD1 (5 bases). The source material was peripheral blood. The CDR3: CASSPGPRTDTQYF. In DNA form, the CDR3 reads TGTGCCAGCTCACCGGGGCCAAGAACGGATACGCAGTATTTT.